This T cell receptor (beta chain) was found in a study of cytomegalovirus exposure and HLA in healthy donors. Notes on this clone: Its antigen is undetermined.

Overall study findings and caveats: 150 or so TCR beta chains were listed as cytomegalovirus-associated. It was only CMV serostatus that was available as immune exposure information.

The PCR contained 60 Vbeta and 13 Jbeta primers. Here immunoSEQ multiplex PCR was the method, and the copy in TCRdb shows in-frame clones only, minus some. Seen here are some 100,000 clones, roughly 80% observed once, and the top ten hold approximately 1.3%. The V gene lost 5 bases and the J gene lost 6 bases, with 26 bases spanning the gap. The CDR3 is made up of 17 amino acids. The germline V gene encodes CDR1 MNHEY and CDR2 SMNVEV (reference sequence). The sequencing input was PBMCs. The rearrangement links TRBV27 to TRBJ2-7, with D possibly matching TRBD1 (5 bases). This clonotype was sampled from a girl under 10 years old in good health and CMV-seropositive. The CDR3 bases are TGTGCCAGCAGTCCCTACGCTGGAACACTTTTTAGGGGCGAGCAGTACTTC. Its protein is CASSPYAGTLFRGEQYF.